This entry lists 2 T cell receptor beta chains sequenced from one sample in a study of T cell clonality in common variable immunodeficiency. General study points: In common variable immunodeficiency, TCR beta chains reportedly carried fewer deletions and N-nucleotide insertions.

Their recognized antigens are unknown. Only in-frame clones appear in the TCRdb table, and some are missing; sequencing was by immunoSEQ multiplex PCR. There are tens of thousands of clones in the sample, none observed a single time. The sequenced material came from peripheral blood mononuclear cells. The receptors come from a human donor with common variable immunodeficiency.

This clone came up a few times. Incomplete CDR3 DNA: TGTGCCAGCAGCGCCCGACAGGGTGCCACTGAA. Its protein is CASSARQGATE. The whole CDR3 protein is CASSARQGATEAFF. The rearrangement uses TRBV7-2 and TRBJ1-1; TRBD1 matches at 7 bases. Sequencing ends 3 residues short of the CDR3 end; the germline J gene provides the rest. Trimming removed 5 bases from V and 4 bases from J; junction bases left unmatched: 7. CDR3 size: 14 residues. CDR1 is SGHTA and CDR2 is FQGNSA in the germline V gene.

Points on this clone: The sequenced fragment ends 3 residues before the CDR3 boundary, so the rest is inferred from the germline J gene. The chain carries TRBV7-9 and TRBJ2-5; TRBD2 matches 11 bases. Germline CDR1 reads SEHNR; CDR2 reads FQNEAQ (reference sequence). This CDR3 is 15 amino acids long. The V segment lost 7 bases and the J segment 2 bases; nucleotides outside the gene matches: 6. The covered CDR3 bases are TGTGCCAGCATTCCCCGACTAGCGGGGCAAGAGACC. This translates into CASIPRLAGQET. The CDR3 as a whole reads CASIPRLAGQETQYF. Based on the CDR3 plus reference TRBV7-9 and TRBJ2-5, the full variable domain is DTGVSQNPRHKITKRGQNVTFRCDPISEHNRLYWYRQTLGQGPEFLTYFQNEAQLEKSRLLSDRFSAERPKGSFSTLEIQRTEQGDSAMYLCASIPRLAGQETQYFGPGTRLLVL.